Below, 21 T cell receptor beta chains from the same sample are listed, as sequenced in a study of vaccination effects on CD4 cells after COVID-19. Their cognate antigens are unknown. Antigen-specific CD4+ T cells were first expanded with viral peptide pools by the ViraFEST assay and only then sequenced. Investigators separated out CD4+ T cells once 9 to 11 days of culture had passed. The vaccine recipients had no prior SARS-CoV-2 infection, with negative nucleocapsid antibodies. The data were produced by immunoSEQ multiplex PCR, yet TCRdb's version contains in-frame clones alone and is incomplete. The sample carries 41,000 or so clones, under 70% recorded once. The sample in question was CD4+ T cells from PBMCs cultured with HCoV-OC43 spike peptides, obtained before COVID-19 vaccination. This sample's subset: HCoV-OC43 spike overlapping peptide pool stimulation. All receptors derive from a human donor who received a COVID-19 vaccine.

The chain recombines TRBV18 with TRBJ1-5; D not resolved. Germline V gene sequence: CDR1 KGHSH, CDR2 LQKENI. CDR3 length: 14 residues. V gave up 2 bases and J gave up 0 bases, with 5 bases separating them. CDR3 in amino acids: CASSPGTSNQPQHF. The CDR3 nucleotides read TGTGCCAGCTCACCAGGAACTAGCAATCAGCCCCAGCATTTT.

V is TRBV28 and J is TRBJ2-1, with 8 bases identical to TRBD2. The CDR3 is 14 amino acids. Germline V gene sequence: CDR1 MDHEN, CDR2 SYDVKM. The J segment lost 12 bases and the V segment lost 6 bases, leaving 13 bases of the junction unmatched. Here the CDR3 reads CASSLAGGPSGQFF. CDR3 nucleotides: TGTGCCAGCAGCCTTGCGGGAGGCCCCTCGGGGCAGTTCTTC.

This clone was observed a single time. V and J are TRBV19 and TRBJ2-3; the D gene is possibly TRBD1 (6 bases). Trimming removed 6 bases at V and 2 bases at J, with 12 bases between. The CDR3 is made up of 14 amino acids. CDR1 and CDR2 from the germline V gene are LNHDA and SQIVND (reference sequence). The CDR3 protein is CASSRRGFTDTQYF. In DNA, the CDR3 is TGTGCCAGTAGCCGAAGGGGGTTCACAGATACGCAGTATTTT.

This chain connects TRBV11-2 to TRBJ2-1; D gene unclear. The CDR3 length is 13 residues. The V gene's germline CDR1 is SGHAT and CDR2 FQNNGV. The V end was cut by 1 base, the J end by 1 base, with 2 bases between. The CDR3 DNA reads TGTGCCAGCAGCTTAGCGTCCTACAATGAGCAGTTCTTC. It is translated as CASSLASYNEQFF.

The chain employs TRBV7-8 and TRBJ2-1, with 8 bases that match TRBD2. The CDR3 is made up of 16 amino acids. Germline-derived CDR1 and CDR2 are SGHVS and FQNEAQ. Trimming cost V 5 bases and J 12 bases; bases outside gene matches: 18. CDR3 sequence: CASSLDSGTRFKRQFF. The CDR3 coding sequence is TGTGCCAGCAGCCTCGACTCCGGGACTAGGTTCAAAAGGCAGTTCTTC.

This clone was seen a few times. CDR3 region: CASSPALTGAGANVLTF. The CDR3 nucleotides read TGTGCCAGCAGCCCTGCCTTAACAGGGGCTGGGGCCAACGTCCTGACTTTC. This chain connects TRBV11-2 to TRBJ2-6, with 7 nucleotides matching TRBD1. Germline V CDR1 and CDR2: SGHAT, FQNNGV. The CDR3 totals 17 residues. After removal of 5 bases from V and 2 bases from J, the junction contained 9 bases not matched to a gene. Using reference TRBV11-2 and TRBJ2-6 for the parts outside the CDR3, the full variable domain is EAGVAQSPRYKIIEKRQSVAFWCNPISGHATLYWYQQILGQGPKLLIQFQNNGVVDDSQLPKDRFSAERLKGVDSTLKIQPAKLEDSAVYLCASSPALTGAGANVLTFGAGSRLTVL.

The rearrangement joins TRBV7-2 to TRBJ2-5; D assignment may be TRBD1 or TRBD2 (5 bases each). In germline, CDR1 is SGHTA, CDR2 FQGNSA. V shed 0 bases and J shed 4 bases, with 12 bases lying between them. This CDR3 contains 15 residues. The CDR3 DNA follows: TGTGCCAGCAGCTTAGCGAGGGGCCGGATAGAGACCCAGTACTTC. It yields the protein CASSLARGRIETQYF.

The V and J genes are TRBV6-5 and TRBJ1-1; tentatively, D is TRBD1 (5 bases). V was cut by 4 bases and J by 3 bases, with 15 bases left in between. The CDR3 has 15 residues. Per germline, CDR1 MNHEY and CDR2 SVGAGI. Written as DNA, the CDR3 is TGTGCCAGCAGTTTCCCTCTTCGGGGGGACACTGAAGCTTTCTTT. Translating gives CASSFPLRGDTEAFF.

The V gene is TRBV20-1, the J gene TRBJ2-1, with 9 bases fitting TRBD2. With V trimmed by 3 bases and J by 5 bases, 5 bases remained unmatched. The CDR3 consists of 14 residues. Germline CDR1 is DFQATT and CDR2 is SNEGSKA (reference sequence). The CDR3 nucleotides are TGCAGTGCTAGTGCTAGCGGGGCCCACAATGAGCAGTTCTTC. This translates into CSASASGAHNEQFF.

This chain connects TRBV12-3 or TRBV12-4 to TRBJ2-2, with D hard to call. Deletions cut 6 bases from V and 6 bases from J, with 8 bases between. This CDR3 is built from 12 residues. CDR3 in DNA: TGTGCCAGCAGCTTAAGTGCCGGGGAGCTGTTTTTT. Translating it yields CASSLSAGELFF.

The CDR3: CASSQDLGGSGANVLTF. CDR3 coding DNA: TGTGCCAGCAGCCAGGACCTAGGGGGCTCTGGGGCCAACGTCCTGACTTTC. The chain has TRBV3-1 (or the pseudogene TRBV3-2) and TRBJ2-6; the D gene is possibly TRBD1 (6 bases). Germline V CDR1 and CDR2: LGHDT, YNNKEL (reference sequence). The CDR3 is made up of 17 amino acids. V lost 3 bases and J 0 bases, leaving 12 bases between the germline ends.

The chain combines TRBV5-1 with TRBJ2-7, with TRBD1 as a possible D gene (5 bases). The CDR3 totals 13 residues. CDR1 and CDR2 from the germline V gene are SGHRS and YFSETQ. V dropped 1 base and J dropped 4 bases, with 9 bases sitting between them. The CDR3 sequence: CASSLTGLYEQYF. The DNA for the CDR3 is TGCGCCAGCAGCTTGACAGGCCTATACGAGCAGTACTTC. The full variable domain, its missing parts supplied by reference TRBV5-1 and TRBJ2-7, is KAGVTQTPRYLIKTRGQQVTLSCSPISGHRSVSWYQQTPGQGLQFLFEYFSETQRNKGNFPGRFSGRQFSNSRSEMNVSTLELGDSALYLCASSLTGLYEQYFGPGTRLTVT.

This chain uses TRBV2 with TRBJ2-7, with 8 bases aligning to TRBD1. The germline gives CDR1 SNHLY, CDR2 FYNNEI. J lost 3 bases, V lost 6 bases, and 10 bases had no gene match. The CDR3 totals 15 residues. CDR3 nucleotides: TGTGCCAGCAGCGCTCAGGCAGGGGGCAACTACGAGCAGTACTTC. Encoded protein: CASSAQAGGNYEQYF.

CDR3 in amino acids: CASSQGSGQGETQYF. The CDR3 nucleotides read TGTGCCAGCAGCCAAGGAAGCGGGCAGGGGGAGACCCAGTACTTC. The chain links TRBV3-1 (or the pseudogene TRBV3-2) to TRBJ2-5, with D perhaps given as TRBD1 or TRBD2 (6 bases each). Trimming took 1 base from V and 5 from J, leaving 14 bases between them. CDR1 is LGHDT and CDR2 is YNNKEL in the germline V gene (reference sequence). CDR3 size: 15 residues.

CDR3 sequence reads: CASSELQGRQTEAFF. The DNA for the CDR3 is TGTGCCAGCAGCGAACTTCAAGGTAGGCAGACTGAAGCTTTCTTT. V and J are TRBV6-2 or TRBV6-3 and TRBJ1-1; no reliable D call. V was clipped by 6 bases and J by 5 bases, with 19 bases between them. Germline V CDR1 and CDR2: MNHEY, SVGEGT. CDR3 length: 15 amino acids.

This clone was seen a few times. This chain joins TRBV24-1 and TRBJ1-5, with a tentative D call TRBD1 (5 bases). CDR1 and CDR2 from the germline V gene are KGHDR and SFDVKD. Trimming stripped 7 bases from V and 6 bases from J, with 15 bases between. CDR3 length: 14 amino acids. The CDR3 DNA reads as TGTGCCACCAGCCCTGCGGGGGTCGCTCAGCCCCAGCATTTT. It encodes CATSPAGVAQPQHF.

The chain recombines TRBV7-9 with TRBJ1-1; D is ambiguous. With 5 bases removed from V and 5 bases from J, the gap between germline ends came to 18 bases. Per the germline V gene, CDR1 is SEHNR and CDR2 is FQNEAQ (reference sequence). The CDR3 is 15 amino acids. The CDR3 loop reads CASSPEGLGVTEAFF. The DNA for the CDR3 is TGTGCCAGCAGCCCCGAGGGTCTTGGAGTAACTGAAGCTTTCTTT.

This clone occurred a few times. The genes are TRBV6-2 or TRBV6-3 and TRBJ1-2, with D unresolved. CDR1 MNHEY and CDR2 SVGEGT come from the germline V gene. The CDR3 is 16 amino acids. V lost 2 bases, J lost 4 bases, and 17 bases lay in between. The CDR3 bases are TGTGCCAGCAGTTACAAGGCGGGGTCGCTCGGCTATGGCTACACCTTC. Its protein is CASSYKAGSLGYGYTF.

The chain uses TRBV18 and TRBJ2-3; D is possibly TRBD2 (6 bases). Germline-derived CDR1 and CDR2 are KGHSH and LQKENI. This CDR3 comprises 15 residues. The V gene lost 6 bases and the J gene lost 2 bases, with 15 bases spanning the gap. The CDR3 coding sequence is TGTGCCAGCTCCTCATGGGGAGGAGCCACAGATACGCAGTATTTT. Its translation: CASSSWGGATDTQYF.

The genes are TRBV12-3 or TRBV12-4 and TRBJ1-6; D is ambiguous. CDR3 size: 12 residues. Trimming removed 5 bases from V and 8 bases from J, with 7 bases in between. The CDR3 is CASSPRYSPLHF. The CDR3 DNA reads TGTGCCAGCAGTCCAAGGTATTCACCCCTCCACTTT.

This clone was counted between two and nine times. The chain uses TRBV5-1 and TRBJ2-2; D unclear. V lost 1 base to trimming and J lost 2 bases, with 0 bases between them. CDR3 size: 12 residues. Germline V gene sequence: CDR1 SGHRS, CDR2 YFSETQ. This CDR3 reads CASSLNTGELFF. The CDR3 DNA reads as TGCGCCAGCAGCTTGAACACCGGGGAGCTGTTTTTT.